The clone carrying this T cell receptor beta chain was seen a few times. Germline CDR1 and CDR2: KGHSY and FQNENV. V was pared by 2 bases and J by 6 bases, with 8 bases between. The CDR3 covers 14 residues. The data were taken from a study of blood T cell repertoires in COVID-19. Sequencing was performed with immunoSEQ multiplex PCR; in TCRdb, only in-frame clones are kept and a portion is missing. The table lists about 310,000 clones, approximately 86% of them singletons. Sequenced input: PBMCs or T cells enriched from blood (not recorded which). The origin of this receptor is a woman aged 18-35 years who had recovered from COVID-19. The rearrangement uses TRBV16 and TRBJ1-6, with D hard to call. The CDR3 sequence: CASSQQAGNSPLHF. DNA of the CDR3: TGTGCCAGCAGCCAACAAGCCGGTAATTCACCCCTCCACTTT.